What follows are 17 T cell receptor beta chains derived from one specimen sequenced in a study of tumor and adjacent non-tumor tissue in lung cancer. No cell sorting was done before RNA was extracted from the tissue. TCRbeta libraries were built with three rounds of nested PCR, modified from ARM-PCR. TCRdb re-analysed the multiplex PCR reads in MiXCR, keeping a single row per CDR3 protein. The table includes roughly 220,000 distinct CDR3 sequences, 70% to 75% detected once. The sample consisted of lung tumor tissue. Receptors were obtained from a man in his 60s with non-small cell lung cancer.

This chain connects TRBV11-3 to TRBJ2-7; D uncertain. Germline V lookup: CDR1 SGHNT, CDR2 YENEEA. The germline V and J ends were trimmed by 6 bases and 8 bases, with 17 bases remaining between them. CDR3 length: 13 residues. CDR3 residues: CASSYGQTNKQYF. The CDR3 DNA reads TGTGCCAGCAGTTACGGGCAGACCAACAAGCAGTACTTC.

This clonotype was found many times. V is TRBV29-1 and J is TRBJ2-7; 9 positions match TRBD2. This CDR3 contains 15 residues. Trimming at V came to 5 bases and at J to 3 bases, leaving 11 bases not matched to a gene. CDR1 SQVTM and CDR2 ANQGSEA come from the germline V gene. The CDR3 protein is CSVTSGPRFSYEQYF. The CDR3 region has the DNA TGCAGCGTTACTAGCGGGCCGAGGTTTAGCTACGAGCAGTACTTC.

About this clonotype itself: Lacking the conserved final phenylalanine or tryptophan, this CDR3 likely reflects a read error. This chain links TRBV6-1 with TRBJ2-3; 10 positions agree with TRBD1. The CDR3 sequence is 14 residues long. Germline lookup yields CDR1 MNHNS and CDR2 SASEGT. The CDR3 sequence: CASSEDRGTGTQYL. In DNA form, the CDR3 reads TGTGCCAGCAGCGAGGACAGGGGGACAGGTACGCAGTATCTT.

To note about this clonotype: With a much larger clone just one base away, this may be a read error. V is TRBV11-2 and J is TRBJ2-5; 11 bases map to TRBD2. The CDR3 runs 16 residues. Losses at the gene ends were 5 bases for V and 4 bases for J; bases not matched to a gene: 9. The germline V gene has CDR1 SGHAT and CDR2 FQNNGV. The CDR3 protein is CASSQRLAGLVETQYF. The CDR3 DNA reads as TGTGCCAGCAGCCAGAGACTAGCGGGATTAGTAGAGACCCAGTACTTC.

The V and J genes are TRBV20-1 and TRBJ1-1; D remains unclear. CDR3 length equals 11 residues. Trimming shortened V by 8 bases and J by 5 bases, and 12 bases separated the two germline ends. CDR1 DFQATT and CDR2 SNEGSKA come from the germline V gene (reference sequence). Here the CDR3 DNA reads TGCAGTACCTTTGATGATACTGAAGCTTTCTTT. This sequence encodes CSTFDDTEAFF.

Concerning this clonotype: One end of the junction fails to match germline, which may point to a read error. The J gene is TRBJ2-5, the V gene TRBV5-1; D could derive from TRBD1 or TRBD2 (6 bases each). Germline V gene lookup returns CDR1 SGHRS and CDR2 YFSETQ. The CDR3 runs 14 residues. The CDR3 nucleotides are TGCGCCAGCAACTTGGGGGGCATGGGAGAGACCCAGTACTTC. Translated, it gives CASNLGGMGETQYF.

As for this clonotype: One end of the junction varies from germline; a read error may be responsible. This rearrangement joins TRBV20-1 to TRBJ1-2; D might be TRBD1 (5 bases). The CDR3 extends over 13 amino acids. From germline, CDR1 is DFQATT and CDR2 SNEGSKA (reference sequence). This CDR3 is CSAKDTKPPGYIF. CDR3 coding DNA: TGCAGTGCCAAGGACACCAAACCGCCTGGCTACATCTTC.

This clonotype was observed many times. This rearrangement joins TRBV4-3 to TRBJ1-2, with D possibly matching TRBD1 (6 bases). The CDR3 is made up of 16 amino acids. V lost 0 bases and J lost 4, with 15 bases in between. From germline, CDR1 is LGHNA and CDR2 YSLEER. The CDR3 region is CASSQEVGARSYGYTF. CDR3 bases: TGCGCCAGCAGCCAAGAGGTGGGGGCTAGAAGCTATGGCTACACCTTC.

Note on this clonotype: Relative to the germline gene, one junction end is altered; a read error may explain this. This chain joins TRBV11-1 and TRBJ2-1; 8 bases are shared with TRBD1. CDR1 SGHAT and CDR2 FQDESV come from the germline V gene (reference sequence). CDR3 length: 21 residues. CDR3: CVSSLALGRGLSRSSYNEHFF. DNA of the CDR3: TGTGTCAGCAGCTTAGCTTTGGGCAGGGGGCTTAGCCGAAGCTCCTACAATGAGCACTTCTTC.

This clonotype has a single count. A much larger clone lies a single base off, so this may be a read error. V gene TRBV20-1 combines with J gene TRBJ2-7, with D possibly TRBD1 on 6 matching bases. The V end was cut by 7 bases, the J end by 12 bases, with 19 bases between. The length of the CDR3 is 11 residues. CDR1 and CDR2 (germline): DFQATT, SNEGSKA (reference sequence). The CDR3 sequence is CSVHGTLGMYF. The CDR3 bases are TGCAGTGTTCACGGGACACTTGGCATGTACTTC.

This chain links TRBV14 with TRBJ1-2; a possible D gene is TRBD1 (6 bases). Germline CDR1 SGHDN, CDR2 FVKESK. CDR3 size: 14 residues. The CDR3 region is CATSQDRTAYGYTF. CDR3 coding DNA: TGTGCAACCAGCCAAGATCGGACAGCCTATGGCTACACCTTC.

Turning to this clonotype: At one boundary the junction diverges from the germline segment, which might be a read error. V and J are TRBV29-1 and TRBJ2-4; possibly TRBD2 for D (7 bases). CDR1 SQVTM and CDR2 ANQGSEA come from the germline V gene. This CDR3 comprises 13 residues. The CDR3 sequence is CSVERGGKSIQYF. The CDR3 DNA reads TGCAGCGTTGAGAGGGGGGGGAAAAGCATTCAGTACTTC.

As concerns this clonotype: A junction boundary mismatches the germline segment, possibly from a read error. This chain links TRBV6-2 or TRBV6-3 with TRBJ2-3; 12 positions agree with TRBD2. Germline CDR1 is MNHEY and CDR2 is SVGEGT. This CDR3 comprises 14 residues. The CDR3 here is CANSYGLAGGPEYF. DNA for the CDR3: TGTGCCAACAGTTACGGTCTAGCGGGAGGGCCGGAGTATTTT.

This clonotype was detected a few times. One junction end disagrees with the germline gene, perhaps due to a read error. The rearrangement uses TRBV6-6 and TRBJ2-5; 7 nucleotides align to TRBD2. The length of the CDR3 is 14 residues. Per the germline V gene, CDR1 is MNHNY and CDR2 is SVGAGI (reference sequence). CDR3 protein: CVSRSGGRGETQYF. The CDR3 nucleotides read TGTGTCAGCCGCTCGGGAGGAAGGGGAGAGACCCAGTACTTC.

The V gene is TRBV20-1, the J gene TRBJ2-3, with D tentatively TRBD2 (5 bases). Germline V gives CDR1 DFQATT, CDR2 SNEGSKA (reference sequence). CDR3 length: 17 amino acids. V gave up 6 bases and J gave up 6 bases, with 28 bases separating them. The CDR3 DNA follows: TGCAGTGCCCTGTGGGCTAGCTGGGGTTTCGTTCTGGATACGCAGTATTTT. Its translation is CSALWASWGFVLDTQYF.

J is TRBJ1-2 and V is TRBV30, with D possibly being TRBD1 (5 bases). V dropped 4 bases and J dropped 1 base, with 16 bases sitting between them. The CDR3 is 15 residues long. From germline, CDR1 is GTSNPN and CDR2 SVGIG (reference sequence). The DNA of the CDR3 is TGTGCCTGGACCAGAGGAGGGGCCATTAACTATGGCTACACCTTC. Translation: CAWTRGGAINYGYTF.

This clonotype occurred many times. V gene TRBV20-1 combines with J gene TRBJ2-5, with 8 bases lining up with TRBD1. Germline CDR1 DFQATT, CDR2 SNEGSKA (reference sequence). J was trimmed by 6 bases and V by 0 bases; bases with no gene match: 6. The CDR3 totals 14 residues. DNA for the CDR3: TGCAGTGCTAGAGATCTCCAGGGGGCAAAGACCCAGTACTTC. Protein sequence: CSARDLQGAKTQYF.